These T cell receptor beta chains were read from a single sample in a study of blood T cell repertoires in COVID-19. Profiled with immunoSEQ multiplex PCR; TCRdb holds only in-frame clones, not every one. The table lists 310,000 or so clones, about nine tenths of them singletons. The sequencing sample was made of peripheral blood. Receptors originate from a woman aged 45-60 years who had recovered from COVID-19. The CDR3 runs from the conserved cysteine through the conserved F or W. D genes are given only for firm matches. Size is omitted from some rows. Given values are once, few, many or a class for expanded clones.

V: TRBV23-1; J: TRBJ2-3; size: .; D: TRBD2; CDR3: CASSQSPNGLAGRTDTQYF; DNA: TGCGCCAGCAGTCAATCCCCGAACGGACTAGCGGGGCGCACAGATACGCAGTATTTT
V: TRBV28; J: TRBJ2-7; size: few; D: .; CDR3: CAASPRAAYEQYF; DNA: TGTGCAGCGAGCCCGCGAGCGGCCTACGAGCAGTACTTC
V: TRBV13; J: TRBJ1-2; size: .; D: TRBD1; CDR3: CASSAPTGEGSNYGYTF; DNA: TGTGCCAGCAGCGCCCCGACAGGGGAAGGCTCTAACTATGGCTACACCTTC
V: TRBV19; J: TRBJ2-2; size: .; D: .; CDR3: CASSSYKQGIPGELFF; DNA: TGTGCCAGTAGTTCCTACAAACAGGGAATCCCCGGGGAGCTGTTTTTT
V: TRBV19; J: TRBJ1-6; size: .; D: .; CDR3: CASSWSSYNSPLHF; DNA: TGTGCCAGTAGTTGGAGCTCCTATAATTCACCCCTCCACTTT
V: TRBV30; J: TRBJ1-3; size: .; D: TRBD1; CDR3: CAWSVGDRGSGNTIYF; DNA: TGTGCCTGGAGTGTTGGGGACAGGGGCTCTGGAAACACCATATATTTT
V: TRBV7-2; J: TRBJ2-5; size: .; D: .; CDR3: CASSPRRTQETQYF; DNA: TGTGCCAGCAGCCCCCGACGGACACAAGAGACCCAGTACTTC
V: TRBV7-3; J: TRBJ2-1; size: .; D: TRBD2; CDR3: CASSTTGTSYNEQFF; DNA: TGTGCCAGCAGCACAACCGGGACTAGCTACAATGAGCAGTTCTTC
V: TRBV10-3; J: TRBJ1-2; size: .; D: .; CDR3: CAISREGVHAGYTF; DNA: TGTGCCATCTCGAGAGAGGGCGTCCATGCCGGCTACACCTTC
V: TRBV6-5; J: TRBJ1-6; size: .; D: .; CDR3: CASSPTGYSPLHF; DNA: TGTGCCAGCAGTCCCACAGGATACTCACCCCTCCACTTT
V: TRBV25-1; J: TRBJ1-4; size: .; D: .; CDR3: CASSERITATNEKLFF; DNA: TGTGCCAGCAGTGAAAGAATTACGGCAACTAATGAAAAACTGTTTTTT
V: TRBV4-3; J: TRBJ1-2; size: .; D: .; CDR3: CASSQVRGAAYGYTF; DNA: TGCGCCAGCAGCCAAGTTCGGGGGGCGGCGTATGGCTACACCTTC
V: TRBV7-9; J: TRBJ2-3; size: .; D: .; CDR3: CASSPGGSTDTQYF; DNA: TGTGCCAGCAGTCCAGGGGGGTCCACAGATACGCAGTATTTT
V: TRBV2; J: TRBJ2-1; size: .; D: TRBD1; CDR3: CASSDGTGGNEQFF; DNA: TGTGCCAGCAGTGACGGGACAGGGGGCAATGAGCAGTTCTTC
V: TRBV5-6; J: TRBJ2-3; size: .; D: TRBD1; CDR3: CASSLRRTGAIDTQYF; DNA: TGTGCCAGCAGTTTGAGGCGGACAGGGGCAATCGATACGCAGTATTTT
V: TRBV19; J: TRBJ2-1; size: .; D: .; CDR3: CASSHRYRDYNEQFF; DNA: TGTGCCAGTAGTCACCGGTACAGGGATTACAATGAGCAGTTCTTC
V: TRBV6-2/TRBV6-3; J: TRBJ2-6; size: .; D: TRBD2; CDR3: CASSLWEGSGANVLTF; DNA: TGTGCCAGCAGCCTCTGGGAGGGGTCTGGGGCCAACGTCCTGACTTTC
V: TRBV12-3/TRBV12-4; J: TRBJ2-7; size: .; D: TRBD1; CDR3: CASSFWTGGEQYF; DNA: TGTGCCAGCAGTTTCTGGACAGGGGGCGAGCAGTACTTC
V: TRBV6-5; J: TRBJ2-1; size: .; D: .; CDR3: CASSYNTDSYNEQFF; DNA: TGTGCCAGCAGTTATAACACAGACTCCTACAATGAGCAGTTCTTC
V: TRBV2; J: TRBJ1-2; size: .; D: TRBD1; CDR3: CASSPRTGYDYGYTF; DNA: TGTGCCAGCAGTCCCCGGACAGGCTACGACTATGGCTACACCTTC
V: TRBV9; J: TRBJ2-2; size: once; D: .; CDR3: CASSVHPASPGRELFF; DNA: TGTGCCAGCAGCGTCCACCCAGCTAGCCCTGGAAGGGAGCTGTTTTTT
V: TRBV6-5; J: TRBJ1-2; size: .; D: .; CDR3: CASSYAAGGYTF; DNA: TGTGCCAGCAGTTACGCCGCAGGGGGCTACACCTTC
V: TRBV25-1; J: TRBJ2-7; size: few; D: TRBD2; CDR3: CASSVWTSGIYEQYF; DNA: TGTGCCAGCAGTGTATGGACTAGCGGTATCTACGAGCAGTACTTC
V: TRBV9; J: TRBJ2-1; size: few; D: TRBD2; CDR3: CASSVGLAGGYIEQFF; DNA: TGTGCCAGCAGCGTAGGGCTAGCGGGAGGTTATATTGAGCAGTTCTTC
V: TRBV7-2; J: TRBJ2-3; size: once; D: .; CDR3: CASSSRRTRATDTQYF; DNA: TGTGCCAGCAGCTCCAGGAGAACTAGGGCGACAGATACGCAGTATTTT
V: TRBV30; J: TRBJ1-4; size: .; D: TRBD1; CDR3: CAWSGGQARNEKLFF; DNA: TGTGCCTGGAGTGGAGGACAGGCCCGTAATGAAAAACTGTTTTTT
V: TRBV20-1; J: TRBJ1-2; size: .; D: .; CDR3: CSAPQGYGYTF; DNA: TGCAGTGCTCCTCAGGGGTATGGCTACACCTTC
V: TRBV4-1; J: TRBJ1-1; size: .; D: .; CDR3: CASSGHSNTEAFF; DNA: TGCGCCAGCAGCGGACATTCGAACACTGAAGCTTTCTTT
V: TRBV6-5; J: TRBJ1-1; size: .; D: TRBD1; CDR3: CASSNGQGTTEAFF; DNA: TGTGCCAGCAGCAACGGACAGGGTACCACTGAAGCTTTCTTT
V: TRBV19; J: TRBJ1-2; size: .; D: TRBD1; CDR3: CASSIDGGTGRSYGYTF; DNA: TGTGCCAGTAGTATAGATGGCGGGACAGGGCGATCCTATGGCTACACCTTC
V: TRBV9; J: TRBJ2-1; size: .; D: TRBD2; CDR3: CASSITGTSGYNEQFF; DNA: TGTGCCAGCAGCATCACCGGGACTAGCGGATACAATGAGCAGTTCTTC
V: TRBV6-5; J: TRBJ2-7; size: .; D: .; CDR3: CASSSGNSYEQYF; DNA: TGTGCCAGCAGTTCCGGGAACTCCTACGAGCAGTACTTC
V: TRBV12-3/TRBV12-4; J: TRBJ1-2; size: once; D: .; CDR3: CASSPRTAYGYTF; DNA: TGTGCCAGCAGTCCCCGGACAGCCTATGGCTACACCTTC
V: TRBV5-4; J: TRBJ1-2; size: .; D: .; CDR3: CASSLLLGAEGYGYTF; DNA: TGTGCCAGCAGCTTGTTGTTGGGGGCTGAAGGCTATGGCTACACCTTC
V: TRBV9; J: TRBJ1-1; size: .; D: .; CDR3: CASSTGTATEAFF; DNA: TGTGCCAGCAGTACAGGGACGGCCACTGAAGCTTTCTTT
V: TRBV2; J: TRBJ1-3; size: .; D: TRBD1; CDR3: CASSVTGAGNTIYF; DNA: TGTGCCAGCAGTGTTACAGGGGCGGGAAACACCATATATTTT
V: TRBV6-5; J: TRBJ1-4; size: .; D: .; CDR3: CAPERLPPGEKLFF; DNA: TGTGCCCCTGAGAGACTACCCCCCGGTGAAAAACTGTTTTTT
V: TRBV6-4; J: TRBJ2-1; size: .; D: .; CDR3: CASSEGVESEQFF; DNA: TGTGCCAGCAGTGAAGGGGTAGAGAGTGAGCAGTTCTTC
V: TRBV11-3; J: TRBJ2-5; size: .; D: TRBD2; CDR3: CASSSAGTRGETQYF; DNA: TGTGCCAGCAGCTCCGCCGGGACTAGAGGAGAGACCCAGTACTTC
V: TRBV5-1; J: TRBJ1-1; size: .; D: .; CDR3: CASSLNINTEAFF; DNA: TGCGCCAGCAGCTTAAACATAAACACTGAAGCTTTCTTT